Following are 23 T cell receptor beta chains from one sample sequenced in a study of metastatic and nonmetastatic thyroid tumors. TCRdb reanalyzed the PCR reads with MiXCR. This table holds 30,000 to 35,000 clones, about 29% found once. None of the patients had undergone any treatment ahead of thyroid surgery. The specimen was blood. Receptors were obtained from a female donor with papillary thyroid cancer or a benign thyroid nodule (not recorded which). Some clones in this sample may be carry-over from other donors' samples.

The J gene is TRBJ2-7, the V gene TRBV6-1; D is possibly TRBD1 or TRBD2 (6 bases each). The CDR3 has 14 amino acids. V dropped 6 bases and J dropped 5 bases, with 17 bases sitting between them. The germline V gene has CDR1 MNHNS and CDR2 SASEGT. CDR3 loop: CASRPWGATNEQYF. The DNA of the CDR3 is TGTGCCAGCAGGCCGTGGGGGGCTACGAACGAGCAGTACTTC.

This chain joins TRBV11-1 and TRBJ2-5; D is tentatively TRBD1 or TRBD2 (6 bases each). Trimming left V 1 base short and J 5 bases short, with 11 bases between. The CDR3 has 14 amino acids. Per germline, CDR1 SGHAT and CDR2 FQDESV (reference sequence). The CDR3 reads CASSLGRGGETQYF. In DNA form, the CDR3 reads TGTGCCAGCAGCTTAGGGAGAGGGGGGGAGACCCAGTACTTC.

The chain has TRBV7-2 and TRBJ2-7; no clear D gene. The CDR3 sequence is 12 residues long. Germline V gene lookup returns CDR1 SGHTA and CDR2 FQGNSA. V was cut by 2 bases and J by 2 bases, with 4 bases left in between. CDR3 in DNA: TGTGCCAGCAGCTTACCAACCTACGAGCAGTACTTC. Protein sequence: CASSLPTYEQYF.

The sample holds many counts of this clone. This may arise from a read error, as a much more abundant clone is one base away. Here the CDR3 DNA reads TGTGCCAGCATCCCGGGACTAGCCTACGAGCAGTACTTC. It specifies CASIPGLAYEQYF. The chain is built from TRBV3-1 and TRBJ2-7; the match to TRBD2 covers 8 bases. CDR1 is LGHDT and CDR2 is YNNKEL in the germline V gene (reference sequence). The V gene end was trimmed by 7 bases and the J gene end by 2 bases; junction bases not matched to a gene: 4. The CDR3 is 13 residues long.

This chain's CDR3 is CASSLLGTYEQYF. In DNA form, the CDR3 reads TGTGCCAGCAGCTTGCTCGGGACCTACGAGCAGTACTTC. The rearrangement joins TRBV11-2 to TRBJ2-7; weak D call: TRBD2 (5 bases). The V end was cut by 3 bases, the J end by 2 bases, with 8 bases between. The length of the CDR3 is 13 residues. Looked up from germline, CDR1 is SGHAT and CDR2 is FQNNGV.

This clone was recorded a few times. The genes are TRBV12-3 or TRBV12-4 and TRBJ1-1, with D perhaps matching TRBD1 (6 bases). The V end was cut by 7 bases, the J end by 9 bases, with 12 bases between. The CDR3 contains 11 residues. The CDR3 here is CASTPGHKAFF. CDR3 sequence (DNA): TGTGCCAGCACCCCGGGACATAAAGCTTTCTTT.

The DNA of the CDR3 is TGTGCCAGCAGCCAAATACCAACCGGGACAGGGTCCTACGAGCAGTACTTC. Its protein product is CASSQIPTGTGSYEQYF. The chain has TRBV7-4 and TRBJ2-7; 9 nucleotides agree with TRBD1. Germline-derived CDR1 and CDR2 are SGHVT and SQSDAQ. The CDR3 has 17 amino acids. V shed 5 bases and J 1 base; nucleotides not matched to a gene: 12.

This clone turned up a few times. V is TRBV5-1 and J is TRBJ2-7; no clear D. V was trimmed by 4 bases and J by 0 bases, leaving 17 bases between them. Germline-derived CDR1 and CDR2 are SGHRS and YFSETQ. The CDR3 sequence is 16 residues long. CDR3 loop: CASSLYVGASSYEQYF. In DNA, the CDR3 is TGCGCCAGCAGCCTCTACGTTGGTGCTAGCTCCTACGAGCAGTACTTC.

This clone qualifies as medium-sized. The gene calls are TRBV18 and TRBJ2-3; D uncertain. The CDR3 runs to 14 residues. Germline CDR1 and CDR2: KGHSH and LQKENI. V was trimmed by 3 bases and J by 1 base, leaving 8 bases between them. CDR3 amino acids: CASSPAAGTDTQYF. CDR3 nucleotide sequence: TGTGCCAGCTCACCGGCTGCGGGCACAGATACGCAGTATTTT.

As regards this clone: At the DNA level, this CDR3 is encoded by other sequences in the same sample as well. This chain links TRBV6-1 with TRBJ2-2; the match to TRBD2 covers 7 bases. The length of the CDR3 is 16 residues. The germline V gene encodes CDR1 MNHNS and CDR2 SASEGT. The DNA for the CDR3 is TGTGCTAGCGTCGTTGTGGGAGGGAGGAGTGGCGGGGAGCTGTTTTTT. Amino acids: CASVVVGGRSGGELFF.

The chain recombines TRBV6-5 with TRBJ1-5; perhaps TRBD1 as D (5 bases). The CDR3 loop spans 14 amino acids. Germline CDR1 and CDR2: MNHEY and SVGAGI. V dropped 8 bases and J dropped 2 bases, with 13 bases sitting between them. The CDR3 DNA reads as TGTGCCAGCGTTCAAGGGACGGGCAATCAGCCCCAGCATTTT. Translating gives CASVQGTGNQPQHF.

By share, this clone counts as medium-sized. V and J are TRBV6-2 or TRBV6-3 and TRBJ1-2; D call uncertain. The CDR3 is 12 residues long. Germline values: CDR1 MNHEY, CDR2 SVGEGT. Between the trimmed V and J ends, which lost 6 bases and 9 bases, there was a span of 14 bases. CDR3 protein: CASSQDTYSYTF. DNA of the CDR3: TGTGCCAGCAGCCAAGACACGTATAGCTACACCTTC.

With regard to this clone: This may arise from a read error, as a much more abundant clone is one base away. The V call is TRBV27, the J call TRBJ1-1; 8 nucleotides line up with TRBD1. J gave up 6 bases and V 5 bases, and 8 bases lay outside the gene matches. The CDR3 sequence is 14 residues long. Looked up from germline, CDR1 is MNHEY and CDR2 is SMNVEV (reference sequence). The CDR3 DNA reads TGTGCCAGCAGTCTGTCGGACAGGGTCCCTGAAGCTTTCTTT. Its translation: CASSLSDRVPEAFF.

V usage is TRBV20-1 and J usage is TRBJ2-1; TRBD2 agrees at 13 bases. Germline assignment: CDR1 DFQATT and CDR2 SNEGSKA (reference sequence). This CDR3 contains 15 residues. J gave up 6 bases and V 5 bases, and 7 bases lay outside the gene matches. CDR3 region: CSAAARLAGGNEQFF. DNA for the CDR3: TGCAGTGCTGCTGCCCGACTAGCGGGAGGCAATGAGCAGTTCTTC.

This clone was recorded at least ten times. The chain carries TRBV30 and TRBJ2-3; D is unresolved. V shed 5 bases and J shed 1 base, with 25 bases lying between them. The CDR3 has 18 amino acids. The germline V gene encodes CDR1 GTSNPN and CDR2 SVGIG (reference sequence). CDR3 region: CAWGVCGGYLSGTDTQYF. DNA for the CDR3: TGTGCCTGGGGGGTTTGCGGCGGCTATCTCTCCGGCACAGATACGCAGTATTTT. Using reference TRBV30 and TRBJ2-3 for the parts outside the CDR3, the full variable domain is SQTIHQWPATLVQPVGSPLSLECTVEGTSNPNLYWYRQAAGRGLQLLFYSVGIGQISSEVPQNLSASRPQDRQFILSSKKLLLSDSGFYLCAWGVCGGYLSGTDTQYFGPGTRLTVL.

The chain carries TRBV7-2 and TRBJ1-1; D possibly corresponds to TRBD1 (6 bases). V was cut by 2 bases and J by 10 bases, with 35 bases left in between. The CDR3 loop spans 20 amino acids. From germline, CDR1 is SGHTA and CDR2 FQGNSA. CDR3 nucleotides: TGTGCCAGCAGCTTATTCCCAATGGGTCAGGGGACGGGGGTATGGGTAGGAGCTTTCTTT. This gives the protein CASSLFPMGQGTGVWVGAFF.

V and J are TRBV7-2 and TRBJ1-2, with 8 bases fitting TRBD1. Germline V gene data show CDR1 as SGHTA and CDR2 as FQGNSA. J lost 8 bases, V lost 3 bases, and 26 bases had no gene match. The CDR3 totals 20 residues. The CDR3 is CASSFVSYNSQGAREEGYTF. CDR3 in DNA: TGTGCCAGCAGCTTCGTGAGTTACAATAGTCAGGGGGCCCGGGAGGAAGGCTACACCTTC.

This chain uses TRBV20-1 with TRBJ2-7; 7 nucleotides align to TRBD2. V trimming: 1 base; J trimming: 4 bases; junction bases outside the gene matches: 4. The CDR3 length is 13 residues. CDR1 and CDR2 from the germline V gene are DFQATT and SNEGSKA (reference sequence). This CDR3 reads CSARGTRDYEQYF. In DNA, the CDR3 is TGCAGTGCTAGAGGGACTAGAGATTACGAGCAGTACTTC.

Ten or more counts support this clone. The rearrangement joins TRBV2 to TRBJ1-4, with 9 bases matching TRBD1. The junction had 10 bases not matched to a gene; V was cut back by 6 bases and J by 8 bases. CDR1 and CDR2 from the germline V gene are SNHLY and FYNNEI. The CDR3 consists of 15 residues. CDR3 protein: CASSAGQGRGEKLFF. DNA for the CDR3: TGTGCCAGCAGCGCAGGACAGGGGAGAGGGGAAAAACTGTTTTTT.

The chain links TRBV5-4 to TRBJ1-2, with 7 positions matching TRBD1. There are 14 residues in the CDR3. Germline V lookup: CDR1 SGHNT, CDR2 YYREEE (reference sequence). V lost 2 bases, J lost 8 bases, and 9 bases stayed unmatched. CDR3: CASSLRTGGRGYTF. For the CDR3, the DNA is TGTGCCAGCAGCTTAAGGACAGGTGGTCGCGGCTACACCTTC. The whole variable domain, remainder taken from reference TRBV5-4 and TRBJ1-2, is ETGVTQSPTHLIKTRGQQVTLRCSSQSGHNTVSWYQQALGQGPQFIFQYYREEENGRGNFPPRFSGLQFPNYSSELNVNALELDDSALYLCASSLRTGGRGYTFGSGTRLTVV.

V and J are TRBV4-2 and TRBJ2-7; tentative D call: TRBD2 (5 bases). V lost 1 base and J 3 bases, leaving 7 bases between the germline ends. The CDR3 covers 13 residues. The germline CDR1 and CDR2 sequences are LGHNA and YNFKEQ. CDR3 nucleotides: TGTGCCAGCAGCCAAGGGCGGGTCTACGAGCAGTACTTC. Amino acid sequence: CASSQGRVYEQYF.

This rearrangement joins TRBV6-1 to TRBJ2-5, with TRBD2 identical over 11 bases. CDR3 size: 15 residues. CDR1 is MNHNS, CDR2 SASEGT, per germline. V trimming: 5 bases; J trimming: 4 bases; junction bases outside the gene matches: 6. The CDR3 DNA follows: TGTGCCAGCAGTCTCCGAGGGACTAGCGGAGAGACCCAGTACTTC. The encoded protein is CASSLRGTSGETQYF.

This clone was observed a few times. A read error may produce the germline difference seen at one junction end. The chain is built from TRBV6-2 or TRBV6-3 and TRBJ2-1, with D possibly TRBD2 on 6 matching bases. This CDR3 has 15 residues. Per the germline V gene, CDR1 is MNHEY and CDR2 is SVGEGT. The chain's CDR3 is CASSYRVGEDNDQFF. The CDR3 DNA follows: TGTGCCAGCAGTTACCGGGTCGGGGAGGACAATGATCAGTTCTTC.